One sample yielded the 17 T cell receptor beta chains listed below, sequenced in a study of blood T cell repertoires in COVID-19. Some clones are missing from TCRdb's copy, which holds only in-frame ones; the method was immunoSEQ multiplex PCR. The profile covers approximately 200,000 clones, with approximately 83% appearing a single time and roughly 3% taken by the ten largest. The sequencing sample was made of peripheral blood. The receptors come from a man aged 55 to 70 with acute or convalescent COVID-19.

The chain recombines TRBV6-5 with TRBJ2-7; D may be TRBD1 (6 bases). This CDR3 is 14 amino acids long. Trimming removed 0 bases from V and 3 bases from J, with 9 bases in between. Germline lookup yields CDR1 MNHEY and CDR2 SVGAGI. The CDR3 DNA follows: TGTGCCAGCAGTTACTCCCAACAGGGCTACGAGCAGTACTTC. Protein: CASSYSQQGYEQYF.

The chain is built from TRBV7-9 and TRBJ2-3; 7 bases map to TRBD2. CDR3 length equals 14 residues. J was trimmed by 2 bases and V by 5 bases; bases with no gene match: 4. Germline CDR1 is SEHNR and CDR2 is FQNEAQ (reference sequence). The CDR3 is CASSRAGTTDTQYF. CDR3 DNA sequence: TGTGCCAGCAGCCGAGCGGGAACCACAGATACGCAGTATTTT.

The CDR3 reads CASSLSAGELFF. The CDR3 DNA sequence: TGTGCCAGCAGCTTGTCGGCCGGGGAGCTGTTTTTT. The chain couples TRBV5-8 to TRBJ2-2; D remains unclear. The CDR3 is 12 residues long. V shed 1 base and J shed 6 bases, with 4 bases lying between them. Germline-derived CDR1 and CDR2 are SGHTS and YDEGEE.

The V call is TRBV27, the J call TRBJ1-1; D is perhaps TRBD1 (5 bases). Looked up from germline, CDR1 is MNHEY and CDR2 is SMNVEV (reference sequence). The CDR3 sequence is 16 residues long. Trimming shortened V by 6 bases and J by 1 base, and 18 bases separated the two germline ends. The CDR3 coding sequence is TGTGCCAGCAGCTTTCGGGGGGGGAACAGGAACACTGAAGCTTTCTTT. Protein product: CASSFRGGNRNTEAFF.

This clone was picked up one time. The V and J genes are TRBV5-1 and TRBJ2-3; 10 positions agree with TRBD2. The trim removed 4 bases at V and 4 bases at J, leaving 12 bases unmatched. Germline lookup yields CDR1 SGHRS and CDR2 YFSETQ. CDR3 length: 17 residues. In DNA form, the CDR3 reads TGCGCCAGCAGCCCTAGAAGTCCTAGCGGGAGTCCAGATACGCAGTATTTT. Its protein product is CASSPRSPSGSPDTQYF. Full variable domain (outside the CDR3, taken from reference TRBV5-1 and TRBJ2-3): KAGVTQTPRYLIKTRGQQVTLSCSPISGHRSVSWYQQTPGQGLQFLFEYFSETQRNKGNFPGRFSGRQFSNSRSEMNVSTLELGDSALYLCASSPRSPSGSPDTQYFGPGTRLTVL.

V and J are TRBV15 and TRBJ2-7; weak D call: TRBD2 (6 bases). The CDR3 sequence is 13 residues long. V was pared by 3 bases and J by 3 bases, with 9 bases between. CDR1 and CDR2 from the germline V gene are LNHNV and YYDKDF (reference sequence). This CDR3 reads CATSRRRDYEQYF. CDR3 in DNA: TGTGCCACCAGCAGGAGGAGGGACTACGAGCAGTACTTC.

V is TRBV19 and J is TRBJ1-5; 7 bases align to TRBD1. Germline CDR1 is LNHDA and CDR2 is SQIVND (reference sequence). V trimming: 5 bases; J trimming: 4 bases; junction bases outside the gene matches: 11. CDR3 size: 16 residues. The CDR3 DNA follows: TGTGCCAGTAGTGTACCGCAGGGGGTTACAAATCAGCCCCAGCATTTT. Translated, it gives CASSVPQGVTNQPQHF.

The chain has TRBV7-2 and TRBJ1-6, with 7 bases aligning to TRBD1. Germline-derived CDR1 and CDR2 are SGHTA and FQGNSA. V dropped 4 bases and J dropped 6; count of bases not matched to a gene: 6. The length of the CDR3 is 15 residues. As DNA, the CDR3 is TGTGCCAGCAGCTCCAGGGGGGTAGGTAATTCACCCCTCCACTTT. Amino acid sequence: CASSSRGVGNSPLHF.

This clone was recorded only once. The CDR3 sequence: CASSRGGRRETQYF. In DNA, the CDR3 is TGTGCCAGCAGCCGAGGCGGGAGAAGAGAGACCCAGTACTTC. This chain uses TRBV6-5 with TRBJ2-5, with TRBD2 matching 7 bases. There are 14 residues in the CDR3. CDR1 is MNHEY and CDR2 is SVGAGI in the germline V gene. V dropped 6 bases and J dropped 4; count of bases not matched to a gene: 8.

This clone was counted only a few times. The V gene is TRBV7-9, the J gene TRBJ2-1; weak D call: TRBD2 (5 bases). The V end lost 5 bases, the J end lost 5 bases, and 10 bases lay between the germline ends. Germline-derived CDR1 and CDR2 are SEHNR and FQNEAQ (reference sequence). The CDR3 spans 13 residues. The CDR3 sequence: CASSSRGNNEQFF. CDR3 bases: TGTGCCAGCAGCAGTAGAGGGAACAATGAGCAGTTCTTC. The variable domain in full, completed from reference TRBV7-9 and TRBJ2-1, reads DTGVSQNPRHKITKRGQNVTFRCDPISEHNRLYWYRQTLGQGPEFLTYFQNEAQLEKSRLLSDRFSAERPKGSFSTLEIQRTEQGDSAMYLCASSSRGNNEQFFGPGTRLTVL.

The rearrangement joins TRBV28 to TRBJ2-7; TRBD2 matches 9 bases. Per the germline V gene, CDR1 is MDHEN and CDR2 is SYDVKM. CDR3 length equals 14 residues. V shed 8 bases, J shed 6 bases, and the junction held 11 bases outside the gene matches. Here the CDR3 DNA reads TGTGCCAGCGGCAGGCTAGCGGGAAACTCCGAGCAGTACTTC. Protein: CASGRLAGNSEQYF.

The chain employs TRBV25-1 and TRBJ2-1, with no clear D. With 1 base removed from V and 5 bases from J, the gap between germline ends came to 6 bases. Germline CDR1 is MGHDK and CDR2 is SYGVNS. The CDR3 contains 13 residues. For the CDR3, the DNA is TGTGCCAGCAGTGAATGGCAGAACAATGAGCAGTTCTTC. Its translation: CASSEWQNNEQFF.

This chain joins TRBV19 and TRBJ2-5; 9 bases are a match to TRBD1. Per germline, CDR1 LNHDA and CDR2 SQIVND (reference sequence). The CDR3 runs to 13 residues. After removal of 9 bases from V and 5 bases from J, the junction contained 7 bases not matched to a gene. CDR3 sequence (DNA): TGTGCCAGGGACAGGGGCGACTGGGAGACCCAGTACTTC. Amino acid sequence: CARDRGDWETQYF.

In regard to this clone: Distinct nucleotide sequences in the sample also encode this CDR3. V gene TRBV5-1 combines with J gene TRBJ2-2; D ambiguous. The V gene lost 0 bases and the J gene lost 1 base, with 4 bases spanning the gap. In germline, CDR1 is SGHRS, CDR2 YFSETQ. The CDR3 extends over 14 amino acids. CDR3 sequence (DNA): TGCGCCAGCAGCTTGGCCGTGAACACCGGGGAGCTGTTTTTT. This sequence encodes CASSLAVNTGELFF.

This chain connects TRBV19 to TRBJ1-5, with a possible D match to TRBD1 (6 bases). Germline lookup yields CDR1 LNHDA and CDR2 SQIVND (reference sequence). The CDR3 consists of 15 residues. Trimming took off 3 bases at V and 2 bases at J, with 11 bases between the two ends. CDR3 sequence: CASSMKQGRNQPQHF. CDR3 DNA sequence: TGTGCCAGTAGTATGAAACAGGGACGCAATCAGCCCCAGCATTTT. Using reference TRBV19 and TRBJ1-5 for the parts outside the CDR3, the full variable domain is DGGITQSPKYLFRKEGQNVTLSCEQNLNHDAMYWYRQDPGQGLRLIYYSQIVNDFQKGDIAEGYSVSREKKESFPLTVTSAQKNPTAFYLCASSMKQGRNQPQHFGDGTRLSIL.

This chain links TRBV13 with TRBJ2-1; a possible D gene is TRBD2 (6 bases). Deletions cut 2 bases from V and 3 bases from J, with 14 bases between. The CDR3 runs 16 residues. Germline V gene sequence: CDR1 PRHDT, CDR2 FYEKMQ (reference sequence). CDR3 loop: CASSLYGGELYNEQFF. CDR3 bases: TGTGCCAGCAGCTTATATGGAGGGGAACTCTACAATGAGCAGTTCTTC.

The chain has TRBV7-8 and TRBJ2-2; 9 nucleotides agree with TRBD1. The CDR3 totals 12 residues. The trim removed 5 bases at V and 15 bases at J, leaving 7 bases unmatched. CDR1 and CDR2 from the germline V gene are SGHVS and FQNEAQ. The CDR3 here is CASSAQGAYMFF. The CDR3 coding sequence is TGTGCCAGCAGCGCACAGGGGGCATATATGTTTTTT.